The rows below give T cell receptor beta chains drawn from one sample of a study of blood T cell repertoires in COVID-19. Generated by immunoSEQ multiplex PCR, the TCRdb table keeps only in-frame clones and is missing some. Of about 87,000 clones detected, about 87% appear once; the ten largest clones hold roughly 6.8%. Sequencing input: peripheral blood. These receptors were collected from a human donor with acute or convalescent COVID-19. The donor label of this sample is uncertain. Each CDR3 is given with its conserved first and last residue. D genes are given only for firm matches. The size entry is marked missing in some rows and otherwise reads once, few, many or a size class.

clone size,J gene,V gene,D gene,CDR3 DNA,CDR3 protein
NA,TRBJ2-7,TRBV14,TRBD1,TGTGCCAGCAGCCAATTACAGGGGTTATACGAGCAGTACTTC,CASSQLQGLYEQYF
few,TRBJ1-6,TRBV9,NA,TGTGCCAGCAGCGTAGAACGCGATTCACCCCTCCACTTT,CASSVERDSPLHF
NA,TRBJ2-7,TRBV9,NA,TGTGCCAGCAGCGTAGGGCGAGACAGAGCCTACGAGCAGTACTTC,CASSVGRDRAYEQYF
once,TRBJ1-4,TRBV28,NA,TGTGCCAGCAGCACGGGACTCTATAATGAAAAACTGTTTTTT,CASSTGLYNEKLFF
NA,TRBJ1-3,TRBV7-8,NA,TGTGCCAGCAGCTCCCTTCGGACAGAACTAGGAAACACCATATATTTT,CASSSLRTELGNTIYF
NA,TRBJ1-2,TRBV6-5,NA,TGTGCCAGCAGGGGAGACTATGGCTACACCTTC,CASRGDYGYTF
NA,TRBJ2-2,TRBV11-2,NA,TGTGCCAGCAGCCGACTGGAGCCAACAATAGCCGGGGAGCTGTTTTTT,CASSRLEPTIAGELFF
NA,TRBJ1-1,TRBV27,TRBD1,TGTGCCAGCAGTTTAAAGGGACAGGGAGGGAGGGCTGAAGCTTTCTTT,CASSLKGQGGRAEAFF
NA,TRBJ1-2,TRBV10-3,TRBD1,TGTGCCATCAGTGCGGGACAGGGCTATGGCTACACCTTC,CAISAGQGYGYTF
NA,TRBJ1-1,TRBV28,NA,TGTGCCAGCAGTGGCTCCTTCTTGAACACTGAAGCTTTCTTT,CASSGSFLNTEAFF